One sample yielded the 7 T cell receptor beta chains listed below, sequenced in a study of blood T cell repertoires in COVID-19. Data came from immunoSEQ multiplex PCR; TCRdb stores just in-frame clones and leaves some out. The sample lists about 46,000 clones, over 70% seen once, with about 8% in the top ten. The sequenced sample was peripheral blood. These receptors originate from a man aged 45-60 years with acute or convalescent COVID-19.

The table lists this clone with a few counts. This sequence joins TRBV5-4 and TRBJ2-2, with 11 bases aligning to TRBD2. This CDR3 is 15 amino acids long. V was clipped by 6 bases and J by 3 bases; unmatched bases: 4. Germline loops: CDR1 SGHNT, CDR2 YYREEE (reference sequence). CDR3 amino acids: CASTPSGGYTGELFF. For the CDR3, the DNA is TGTGCCAGCACCCCTAGCGGGGGGTACACCGGGGAGCTGTTTTTT.

This clone was observed once. This rearrangement joins TRBV19 to TRBJ1-5; D unclear. The CDR3 consists of 14 residues. V lost 3 bases, J lost 5 bases, and 11 bases lay in between. CDR1 and CDR2 from the germline V gene are LNHDA and SQIVND (reference sequence). The CDR3 reads CASSILPADQPQHF. CDR3 sequence (DNA): TGTGCCAGTAGTATTCTCCCAGCGGATCAGCCCCAGCATTTT.

The CDR3 sequence is CASSSIIRGTDTQYF. The CDR3 bases are TGTGCCAGCAGCTCGATAATCAGGGGCACAGATACGCAGTATTTT. The chain joins TRBV7-9 to TRBJ2-3; TRBD1 might be the D (5 bases). Germline V gene lookup returns CDR1 SEHNR and CDR2 FQNEAQ (reference sequence). This CDR3 is built from 15 residues. With 4 bases removed from V and 1 base from J, the gap between germline ends came to 12 bases.

CDR3 bases: TGTGCCAGCTCACCAGCGGTTTATAGCACTGAAGCTTTCTTT. Amino acids: CASSPAVYSTEAFF. V usage is TRBV18 and J usage is TRBJ1-1; D remains unclear. This CDR3 spans 14 amino acids. Germline V lookup: CDR1 KGHSH, CDR2 LQKENI. Trimming removed 2 bases from V and 4 bases from J, with 11 bases in between.

The CDR3, as DNA: TGTGCCAGCAGTACAGGGGGGGCCTCGAATCGTGAAGCTTTCTTT. The encoded protein is CASSTGGASNREAFF. V usage is TRBV28 and J usage is TRBJ1-1; TRBD1 agrees at 8 bases. After removal of 5 bases from V and 7 bases from J, the junction contained 12 bases not matched to a gene. Germline V CDR1 and CDR2: MDHEN, SYDVKM. CDR3 length: 15 amino acids.

The chain is built from TRBV5-6 and TRBJ1-5; possibly TRBD1 for D (6 bases). Per the germline V gene, CDR1 is SGHDT and CDR2 is YYEEEE. Trimming stripped 1 base from V and 3 bases from J, with 11 bases between. The CDR3 runs 15 residues. The CDR3: CASSLRGFYNQPQHF. In DNA, the CDR3 is TGTGCCAGCAGCTTGAGGGGGTTTTACAATCAGCCCCAGCATTTT. The variable domain in full, completed from reference TRBV5-6 and TRBJ1-5, reads DAGVTQSPTHLIKTRGQQVTLRCSPKSGHDTVSWYQQALGQGPQFIFQYYEEEERQRGNFPDRFSGHQFPNYSSELNVNALLLGDSALYLCASSLRGFYNQPQHFGDGTRLSIL.

CDR3 DNA: TGTGCCATCAGTGAGGGGACAGCACAGAACACCGGGGAGCTGTTTTTT. Translated, it gives CAISEGTAQNTGELFF. This rearrangement joins TRBV10-3 to TRBJ2-2, with 7 bases aligning to TRBD1. The V segment lost 2 bases and the J segment 1 base; nucleotides outside the gene matches: 4. CDR1 is ENHRY, CDR2 SYGVKD, per germline. The CDR3 is 16 amino acids.